The rows below give T cell receptor beta chains drawn from one sample of a study of blood T cell repertoires in COVID-19. TCRdb's copy holds only in-frame clones and misses some; the assay was immunoSEQ multiplex PCR. This table has over 300,000 clones, 85% to 90% appearing once. The sequencing sample was made of PBMCs or T cells enriched from blood (not recorded which). All receptors come from a woman between 18 and 29 years old who had recovered from COVID-19. The CDR3 runs from the conserved cysteine through the conserved F or W. Clone size is not always given. Where it is, it says once, few, many or a class for expanded clones.

abundance,v_gene,j_gene,CDR3aa
once,TRBV2,TRBJ1-4,CASSEYSSGSEKLFF
-,TRBV28,TRBJ2-7,CASSYDGQFLHSYEQYF
-,TRBV5-1,TRBJ1-5,CASSLAGNQPQHF
-,TRBV30,TRBJ1-6,CAWSRGGTGRDSPLHF
-,TRBV28,TRBJ2-7,CASSKSGSYEQYF
-,TRBV27,TRBJ1-1,CASSGLTPNTEAFF
few,TRBV5-6,TRBJ1-6,CASSRGGALNSPLHF
-,TRBV5-8,TRBJ1-5,CASSLPLGANQPQHF
-,TRBV5-1,TRBJ2-3,CASSLGLAGYTDTQYF
-,TRBV19,TRBJ1-4,CASTKRDINEKLFF
-,TRBV5-1,TRBJ1-3,CASSSTGWEPLSGNTIYF
few,TRBV12-3/TRBV12-4,TRBJ1-2,CASSLGRPTGYTF
-,TRBV6-5,TRBJ1-4,CASSFYSRATNEKLFF
-,TRBV6-5,TRBJ2-2,CASSSQGGITGELFF
-,TRBV4-1,TRBJ2-1,CASSQTPYNEQFF
-,TRBV4-1,TRBJ2-1,CASSQDTAGGPEQFF
-,TRBV7-9,TRBJ2-7,CASSFAGDSYEQYF
-,TRBV13,TRBJ1-4,CASSSPRDRLGEKLFF
-,TRBV9,TRBJ2-2,CASSVSAGIDNTGELFF
few,TRBV3-1/TRBV3-2,TRBJ1-6,CASSPGWSNSPLHF
-,TRBV29-1,TRBJ1-2,CSVESSNYGYTF
-,TRBV5-6,TRBJ2-3,CASSLRTSGLGPSDTQYF
once,TRBV18,TRBJ2-7,CASSSEEDREQYF
-,TRBV2,TRBJ1-4,CASEGAANEKLFF
-,TRBV25-1,TRBJ1-1,CASSADRDRAAFF
-,TRBV28,TRBJ1-2,CASSLWAAQGRNGYTF
-,TRBV9,TRBJ2-1,CASSVEGTSGYNEQFF
-,TRBV18,TRBJ2-3,CASSLAAGDTDTQYF
-,TRBV5-1,TRBJ2-3,CASSLELAGGTDTQYF
-,TRBV2,TRBJ1-1,CASRLRRRSWFRNTEAFF
once,TRBV6-5,TRBJ1-4,CASTMVTGLGEKLFF
once,TRBV27,TRBJ2-7,CASCRTVGGIYEQYF
few,TRBV4-1,TRBJ2-5,CASSQYMGAGVDRETQYF
once,TRBV2,TRBJ2-1,CATSRVTYNEQFF
-,TRBV30,TRBJ1-5,CAWSVPGQPQHF
once,TRBV18,TRBJ2-7,CASSPTASNYEQYF
-,TRBV27,TRBJ2-2,CASSLGLNTGELFF